Below are 27 T cell receptor beta chains sequenced from a single sample in a study of CD8+ T cells in alopecia areata. Noted treatment: oral pan-JAK inhibitor, 5-10 mg twice daily. RNA was extracted and reverse transcribed into cDNA as the sequencing template. Sequenced by immunoSEQ multiplex PCR; TCRdb stores in-frame clones only, minus some. The sample carries 200,000 or so clones, approximately 45% recorded once. The sample was CD4+ T cells sorted from blood, taken at approximately week 36, from a patient treated with tofacitinib. The receptor source for this set is a human donor with alopecia areata.

This chain joins TRBV4-2 and TRBJ1-2; the D gene is possibly TRBD1 (6 bases). The germline gives CDR1 LGHNA, CDR2 YNFKEQ. This CDR3 is 16 amino acids long. V was trimmed by 0 bases and J by 1 base, leaving 12 bases between them. CDR3 DNA: TGTGCCAGCAGCCAAGATGGACAGCCCGATAACTATGGCTACACCTTC. Encoded protein: CASSQDGQPDNYGYTF.

A few counts support this clone. This rearrangement joins TRBV7-8 to TRBJ1-5, with a weak D call TRBD1 (6 bases). Germline V CDR1 and CDR2: SGHVS, FQNEAQ. CDR3 length: 13 residues. V lost 3 bases and J 4 bases, leaving 7 bases between the germline ends. The CDR3 is CASSFDRNQPQHF. The DNA of the CDR3 is TGTGCCAGCAGCTTCGACAGGAATCAGCCCCAGCATTTT.

The rearrangement uses TRBV7-9 and TRBJ2-5; D is undetermined. CDR1 and CDR2 from the germline V gene are SEHNR and FQNEAQ (reference sequence). This CDR3 contains 14 residues. V was shortened by 3 bases and J by 0 bases, with 8 bases between the two germline ends. CDR3 coding DNA: TGTGCCAGCAGCTTGAGGCTGGACCAAGAGACCCAGTACTTC. As protein: CASSLRLDQETQYF.

The gene calls are TRBV5-1 and TRBJ2-1; D remains unclear. Trimming left V 3 bases short and J 8 bases short, with 15 bases between. The CDR3 has 14 amino acids. Looked up from germline, CDR1 is SGHRS and CDR2 is YFSETQ. CDR3 nucleotide sequence: TGCGCCAGCAGCTCCCCATCTCACTTTGATGAGCAGTTCTTC. It encodes CASSSPSHFDEQFF.

This chain links TRBV5-1 with TRBJ2-3; 7 positions match TRBD1. J was trimmed by 9 bases and V by 1 base; bases with no gene match: 5. This CDR3 has 13 amino acids. The germline V gene has CDR1 SGHRS and CDR2 YFSETQ. The CDR3 loop is CASSLRQGQTQYF. DNA for the CDR3: TGCGCCAGCAGCTTGCGACAGGGACAGACGCAGTATTTT.

This clone was counted only a few times. The chain employs TRBV7-2 and TRBJ2-5, with 8 bases aligning to TRBD2. CDR1 is SGHTA and CDR2 is FQGNSA in the germline V gene. After removal of 2 bases from V and 5 bases from J, the junction contained 19 bases not matched to a gene. The CDR3 loop spans 19 amino acids. The CDR3 DNA reads as TGTGCCAGCAGCTTACGCGGGTATCGGAGTAGCGGGACGAGGGAGACCCAGTACTTC. Its protein product is CASSLRGYRSSGTRETQYF.

The V gene is TRBV19, the J gene TRBJ2-5; 7 bases match TRBD2. This CDR3 is built from 13 residues. Losses at the gene ends were 5 bases for V and 7 bases for J; bases not matched to a gene: 7. The V gene's germline CDR1 is LNHDA and CDR2 SQIVND (reference sequence). DNA for the CDR3: TGTGCCAGTAGTCCCGGGACTATAGGGACCCAGTACTTC. Its translation is CASSPGTIGTQYF.

The V call is TRBV4-1, the J call TRBJ1-5; D gene ambiguous. The CDR3 sequence is 14 residues long. Per germline, CDR1 MGHRA and CDR2 YSYEKL. The V end was cut by 0 bases, the J end by 0 bases, with 3 bases between. The CDR3: CASSQEDSNQPQHF. The CDR3 DNA sequence: TGCGCCAGCAGCCAAGAGGATAGCAATCAGCCCCAGCATTTT.

V is TRBV9 and J is TRBJ2-7; 10 bases line up with TRBD1. Trimming at V came to 4 bases and at J to 5 bases, leaving 6 bases not matched to a gene. Germline assignment: CDR1 SGDLS and CDR2 YYNGEE. The CDR3 runs to 14 residues. DNA for the CDR3: TGTGCCAGCAGCCTCGGGACAGGGGCTCACGAGCAGTACTTC. Amino acid sequence: CASSLGTGAHEQYF.

This clone has a single count. This chain joins TRBV4-1 and TRBJ2-1, with TRBD2 identical over 10 bases. V lost 5 bases and J lost 7; bases outside the gene matches: 8. CDR1 and CDR2 from the germline V gene are MGHRA and YSYEKL. The CDR3 length is 15 residues. Here the CDR3 reads CASSTLAGVRNEQFF. DNA for the CDR3: TGCGCCAGCAGCACCCTAGCGGGAGTTAGGAATGAGCAGTTCTTC.

The rearrangement joins TRBV5-4 to TRBJ1-1; D is undetermined. Germline loops: CDR1 SGHNT, CDR2 YYREEE (reference sequence). With 4 bases removed from V and 2 bases from J, the gap between germline ends came to 6 bases. CDR3 size: 12 residues. The CDR3 region is CASSTPNTEAFF. As DNA, the CDR3 is TGTGCCAGCAGCACCCCCAACACTGAAGCTTTCTTT.

This rearrangement joins TRBV5-1 to TRBJ1-4; possible D gene TRBD1, 5 bases. The CDR3 loop spans 13 amino acids. V dropped 4 bases and J dropped 7 bases, with 11 bases sitting between them. CDR1 and CDR2 (germline): SGHRS, YFSETQ. DNA for the CDR3: TGCGCCAGCAGCGCCGGGGGTGGTGAAAAACTGTTTTTT. Its translation: CASSAGGGEKLFF.

The chain links TRBV5-1 to TRBJ2-1, with D possibly being TRBD1 or TRBD2 (5 bases each). Trimming took 4 bases from V and 9 from J, leaving 11 bases between them. The CDR3 runs 12 residues. Germline V gene data show CDR1 as SGHRS and CDR2 as YFSETQ. Written as DNA, the CDR3 is TGCGCCAGCAGCCCAGGGACGGTTGAGCAGTTCTTC. Amino acids: CASSPGTVEQFF.

This clone was counted between two and nine times. The DNA for the CDR3 is TGCGCCAGCAGCTTAGCCGGGGACCATGAGCAGTTCTTC. Translating it yields CASSLAGDHEQFF. The chain carries TRBV5-1 and TRBJ2-1; D assignment may be TRBD1 or TRBD2 (5 bases each). The CDR3 extends over 13 amino acids. Germline values: CDR1 SGHRS, CDR2 YFSETQ. V was clipped by 2 bases and J by 8 bases, with 11 bases between them.

CDR3 loop: CASSVVGRPYNEQFF. CDR3 in DNA: TGTGCCAGCAGCGTAGTCGGGAGACCCTACAATGAGCAGTTCTTC. This chain uses TRBV9 with TRBJ2-1, with a tentative D call TRBD2 (6 bases). The CDR3 has 15 amino acids. Trimming left V 0 bases short and J 2 bases short, with 9 bases between. CDR1 SGDLS and CDR2 YYNGEE come from the germline V gene.

The V and J genes are TRBV5-1 and TRBJ1-1, with 7 bases aligning to TRBD1. Trimming cost V 1 base and J 3 bases; bases outside gene matches: 0. This CDR3 spans 13 amino acids. The germline V gene encodes CDR1 SGHRS and CDR2 YFSETQ. The CDR3, as DNA: TGCGCCAGCAGCTTGACAGGGGACACTGAAGCTTTCTTT. This translates into CASSLTGDTEAFF.

This clone was recorded a few times. The gene calls are TRBV11-1 and TRBJ2-1; D gene unclear. The length of the CDR3 is 17 residues. The V gene's germline CDR1 is SGHAT and CDR2 FQDESV (reference sequence). V lost 5 bases to trimming and J lost 8 bases, with 25 bases between them. The CDR3 protein is CASSHGHPAAAGDEQFF. The CDR3 nucleotides are TGTGCCAGCAGCCATGGCCATCCAGCAGCAGCTGGGGATGAGCAGTTCTTC.

The CDR3 nucleotides are TGCGCCAGCAGTGAGGTGGGACTCGGCACAGATACGCAGTATTTT. Protein sequence: CASSEVGLGTDTQYF. The chain employs TRBV10-1 and TRBJ2-3, with D possibly TRBD2 on 6 matching bases. Trimming took off 2 bases at V and 1 base at J, with 10 bases between the two ends. The V gene's germline CDR1 is WNHNN and CDR2 SYGVQD (reference sequence). CDR3 size: 15 residues.

The rearrangement joins TRBV5-7 to TRBJ1-1; no clear D. TRBV5-7 is reported as an ORF; its role is uncertain. CDR3 length: 12 amino acids. Deletions cut 6 bases from V and 11 bases from J, with 17 bases between. The DNA for the CDR3 is TGTGCCAGCACCACGAGGATAGAGTGGGCTTTCTTT. It codes for CASTTRIEWAFF.

In its sample, this clone was seen once. This chain uses TRBV4-2 with TRBJ2-5; the match to TRBD2 covers 8 bases. Germline V gene data show CDR1 as LGHNA and CDR2 as YNFKEQ. The V segment lost 0 bases and the J segment 5 bases; nucleotides outside the gene matches: 8. The CDR3 is 16 residues long. CDR3 sequence: CASSQETGGVAETQYF. The DNA of the CDR3 is TGTGCCAGCAGCCAAGAGACGGGAGGGGTCGCGGAGACCCAGTACTTC.

This clone showed up just a few times. The chain couples TRBV12-5 to TRBJ2-2; TRBD2 matches at 10 bases. V dropped 9 bases and J dropped 6; count of bases not matched to a gene: 7. The CDR3 is made up of 14 amino acids. CDR1 is LGHNT, CDR2 FRNRAP, per germline. This CDR3 is CASGDSGRSGELFF. CDR3 in DNA: TGTGCTAGCGGAGATAGCGGGAGGTCCGGGGAGCTGTTTTTT.

The gene calls are TRBV27 and TRBJ1-5; D is undetermined. This CDR3 region has 13 residues. Deletions cut 8 bases from V and 2 bases from J, with 10 bases between. Per germline, CDR1 MNHEY and CDR2 SMNVEV (reference sequence). The CDR3 here is CASARFGNQPQHF. CDR3 sequence (DNA): TGTGCCAGCGCGCGGTTTGGCAATCAGCCCCAGCATTTT.

The rearrangement joins TRBV9 to TRBJ1-2; D possibly corresponds to TRBD1 (6 bases). The CDR3 covers 14 residues. The ends were cut back, 7 bases at V and 8 bases at J, with 21 bases in the middle. CDR1 SGDLS and CDR2 YYNGEE come from the germline V gene. The CDR3 region has the DNA TGTGCCAGCGGACCGAGGGGGGACTCGAAAGGCTACACCTTC. It specifies CASGPRGDSKGYTF.

V is TRBV9 and J is TRBJ2-1; 11 nucleotides line up with TRBD2. Germline CDR1 reads SGDLS; CDR2 reads YYNGEE. Losses at the gene ends were 0 bases for V and 1 base for J; bases not matched to a gene: 12. The CDR3 extends over 20 amino acids. The CDR3 is CASSVGPTSGRSESYNEQFF. In DNA, the CDR3 is TGTGCCAGCAGCGTAGGCCCTACTAGCGGGAGAAGTGAGTCCTACAATGAGCAGTTCTTC.

This clone was seen more than once but under ten times. This chain connects TRBV4-3 to TRBJ1-1, with a weak D call TRBD1 (5 bases). This CDR3 contains 14 residues. V lost 2 bases and J lost 1, with 8 bases in between. CDR1 is LGHNA and CDR2 is YSLEER in the germline V gene. The CDR3 sequence is CASSQSRANTEAFF. CDR3 bases: TGCGCCAGCAGCCAATCCAGGGCGAACACTGAAGCTTTCTTT.

Worth noting for this clone: Other nucleotide sequences from this sample produce the same CDR3. The chain links TRBV27 to TRBJ2-6; D is ambiguous. CDR3 length: 13 residues. Trimming pared 6 bases from V and 1 base from J, leaving 4 bases between. The V gene's germline CDR1 is MNHEY and CDR2 SMNVEV (reference sequence). CDR3 protein: CASRVSGANVLTF. The CDR3 DNA is TGTGCCAGCAGGGTGTCTGGGGCCAACGTCCTGACTTTC.

In this sample, this clone turned up a few times. This chain joins TRBV7-9 and TRBJ2-5; 10 positions match TRBD2. With 7 bases clipped from V and 5 bases from J, the junction kept 4 bases outside the gene matches. CDR3 length: 13 residues. CDR1 is SEHNR and CDR2 is FQNEAQ in the germline V gene (reference sequence). The CDR3 here is CASTLAGAETQYF. CDR3 nucleotide sequence: TGTGCCAGCACCCTAGCGGGAGCGGAGACCCAGTACTTC.